This paragraph reports one T cell receptor (beta chain). The antigen remains undetermined. These data originate in a study of T cell responses to AZD1222 COVID-19 vaccine. General study results and limits: Per reports, nearly half of all spike-specific TCRs target regions that are unmutated in variants. Donors were chiefly white British, with a greater number of females, and clonal diversity was perhaps underestimated.

Per germline, CDR1 SNHLY and CDR2 FYNNEI. The germline V and J ends were trimmed by 3 bases and 4 bases, with 12 bases remaining between them. The CDR3 covers 15 residues. The repertoire was sequenced with immunoSEQ multiplex PCR; TCRdb's copy has only in-frame clones and lacks some. The table has around 130,000 clones, roughly 92% seen once. The sequenced sample was peripheral blood, obtained 28 days after the second AZD1222 dose. The sequence came from an adult who received the AZD1222 COVID-19 vaccine. V and J are TRBV2 and TRBJ2-2; D not certain. The CDR3 region is CASSDSLIGTGELFF. The CDR3 bases are TGTGCCAGCAGTGACTCGCTTATAGGCACCGGGGAGCTGTTTTTT.